This T cell receptor (beta chain) was profiled in a study of CD8 T cells in ankylosing spondylitis. Per germline, CDR1 MNHEY and CDR2 SMNVEV (reference sequence). The CDR3 consists of 15 residues. V was shortened by 3 bases and J by 5 bases, with 16 bases between the two germline ends. Study-level points and caveats: Ankylosing spondylitis blood appeared to be characterized by a TCR beta motif of roughly eight highly homologous variants. Enrichment of disease-linked clones was reportedly significant in matched ankylosing spondylitis synovial fluid.

As the method for making TCR beta libraries, quantitative 5'-RACE with molecular barcodes was used. In TCRdb, the 5' RACE reads were re-called with MiXCR into one record per CDR3 protein. The sample holds hundreds of thousands of distinct CDR3 sequences, about an eighth seen once. Only one count was recorded for this clonotype. Its antigen remains unknown. This chain connects TRBV27 to TRBJ2-5; D possibly corresponds to TRBD1 (5 bases). The sample consisted of blood, either unsorted or a sorted T cell fraction (not recorded which). This clonotype was sampled from a male donor with ankylosing spondylitis. DNA of the CDR3: TGTGCCAGCAGTTTGGGCAGGGTGCGCCGGGAGACCCAGTACTTC. This codes for CASSLGRVRRETQYF.